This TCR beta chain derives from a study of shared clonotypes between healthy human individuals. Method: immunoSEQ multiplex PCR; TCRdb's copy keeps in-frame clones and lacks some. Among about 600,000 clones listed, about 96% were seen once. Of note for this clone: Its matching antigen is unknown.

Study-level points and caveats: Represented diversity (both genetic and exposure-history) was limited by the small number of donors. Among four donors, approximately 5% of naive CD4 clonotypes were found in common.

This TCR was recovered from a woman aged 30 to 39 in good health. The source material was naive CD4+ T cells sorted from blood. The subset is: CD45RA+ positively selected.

The CDR3 reads CASSPRTGGSNGYTF. The CDR3 DNA reads as TGTGCCAGCAGCCCGCGGACAGGGGGCAGCAATGGCTACACCTTC. The chain combines TRBV14 with TRBJ1-2; 11 positions agree with TRBD1. The CDR3 length is 15 residues. Germline trimming cut 4 bases from V and 6 bases from J; bases unmatched to any gene: 7. Germline V gene sequence: CDR1 SGHDN, CDR2 FVKESK.